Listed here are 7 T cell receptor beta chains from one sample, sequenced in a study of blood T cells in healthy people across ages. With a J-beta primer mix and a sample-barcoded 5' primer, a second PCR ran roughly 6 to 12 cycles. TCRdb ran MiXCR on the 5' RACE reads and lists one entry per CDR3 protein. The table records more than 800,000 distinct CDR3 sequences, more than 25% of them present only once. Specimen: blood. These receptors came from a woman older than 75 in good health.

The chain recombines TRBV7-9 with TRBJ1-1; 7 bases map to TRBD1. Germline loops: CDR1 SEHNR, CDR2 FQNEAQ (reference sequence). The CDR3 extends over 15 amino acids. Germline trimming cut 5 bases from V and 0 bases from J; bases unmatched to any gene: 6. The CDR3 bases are TGTGCCAGCAGCGGGACAGCTATCATGAACACTGAAGCTTTCTTT. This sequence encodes CASSGTAIMNTEAFF.

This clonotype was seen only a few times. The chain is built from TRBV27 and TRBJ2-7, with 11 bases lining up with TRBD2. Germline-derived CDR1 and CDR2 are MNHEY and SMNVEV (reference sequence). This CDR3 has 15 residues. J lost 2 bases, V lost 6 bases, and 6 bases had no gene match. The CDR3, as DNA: TGTGCCAGCAGGACTCATAGCGGGGGGGCCTACGAGCAGTACTTC. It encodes CASRTHSGGAYEQYF.

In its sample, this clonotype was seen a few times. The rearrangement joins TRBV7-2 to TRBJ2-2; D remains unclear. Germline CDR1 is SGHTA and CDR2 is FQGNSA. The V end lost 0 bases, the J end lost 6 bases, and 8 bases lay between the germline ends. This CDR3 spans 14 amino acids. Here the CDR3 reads CASSLALSAGELFF. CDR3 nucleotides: TGTGCCAGCAGCTTAGCGCTATCCGCCGGGGAGCTGTTTTTT.

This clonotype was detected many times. CDR3: CASSLPSRYGYTF. CDR3 DNA: TGTGCCAGCAGTTTACCTAGTAGATATGGCTACACCTTC. The J gene is TRBJ1-2, the V gene TRBV12-3 or TRBV12-4; unclear D gene. The CDR3 sequence is 13 residues long. V was trimmed by 2 bases and J by 5 bases, leaving 9 bases between them.

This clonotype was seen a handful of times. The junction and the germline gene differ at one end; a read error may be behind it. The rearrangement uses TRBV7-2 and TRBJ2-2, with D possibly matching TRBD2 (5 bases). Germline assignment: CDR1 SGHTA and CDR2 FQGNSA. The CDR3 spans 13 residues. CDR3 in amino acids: CASSPVEVGERFF. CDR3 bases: TGTGCCAGCAGCCCGGTCGAGGTCGGGGAGCGGTTTTTT.

CDR3 amino acids: CASRQGGDYEQYF. CDR3 sequence (DNA): TGTGCCAGCAGACAGGGGGGGGACTACGAGCAGTACTTC. The rearrangement joins TRBV12-3 or TRBV12-4 to TRBJ2-5, with a weak D call TRBD1 (8 bases). Judging by the DNA end, TRBJ2-7 fits better; the J call may be wrong. The CDR3 extends over 13 amino acids.

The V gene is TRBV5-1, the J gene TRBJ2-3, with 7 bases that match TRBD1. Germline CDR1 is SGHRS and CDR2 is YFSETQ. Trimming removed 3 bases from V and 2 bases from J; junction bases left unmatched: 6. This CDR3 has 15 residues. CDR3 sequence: CASSSGTANTDTQYF. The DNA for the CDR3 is TGCGCCAGCAGCTCAGGGACAGCCAACACAGATACGCAGTATTTT.